These T cell receptor beta chains were read from a single sample in a study of blood T cell repertoires in COVID-19. The protocol was immunoSEQ multiplex PCR, while the TCRdb copy is restricted to in-frame clones and leaves out a portion. The sample consists of over 250,000 clones, under 90% of them appearing once. Sequenced sample: peripheral blood. The receptors here all came from a middle-aged man with acute or convalescent COVID-19. The CDR3 runs from the conserved cysteine through the conserved F or W. The D gene is left open where the match is weak. Size values are once, few and many counts, or a class for expanded clones, and some rows have none.

J: TRBJ1-2
V: TRBV19
D: NA
size: NA
CDR3: CASSMAGIAYGYTF
DNA: TGTGCCAGTAGTATGGCAGGGATTGCCTATGGCTACACCTTC

J: TRBJ1-1
V: TRBV3-1/TRBV3-2
D: NA
size: NA
CDR3: CASSQVRGPTEAFF
DNA: TGTGCCAGCAGCCAAGTCAGGGGCCCCACTGAAGCTTTCTTT

J: TRBJ1-4
V: TRBV7-9
D: NA
size: NA
CDR3: CASSLERGGATNEKLFF
DNA: TGTGCCAGCAGCTTAGAGAGAGGAGGGGCAACTAATGAAAAACTGTTTTTT

J: TRBJ1-6
V: TRBV27
D: TRBD1
size: NA
CDR3: CASSRLDRGLLPLHF
DNA: TGTGCCAGCAGTCGACTCGACAGGGGGCTGTTACCCCTCCACTTT

J: TRBJ1-1
V: TRBV20-1
D: NA
size: once
CDR3: CSALSEKAFF
DNA: TGCAGTGCTTTGAGCGAGAAGGCTTTCTTT

J: TRBJ1-1
V: TRBV2
D: TRBD1
size: NA
CDR3: CASIEGRGLNTEAFF
DNA: TGTGCCAGCATTGAAGGCAGGGGGCTTAACACTGAAGCTTTCTTT

J: TRBJ1-1
V: TRBV21-1
D: NA
size: NA
CDR3: CASSPHRGKNTEAFF
DNA: TGTGCCAGCAGCCCACACAGGGGGAAGAACACTGAAGCTTTCTTT

J: TRBJ1-2
V: TRBV6-6
D: TRBD1
size: NA
CDR3: CASSSRGAGYGYTF
DNA: TGTGCCAGCAGTTCCAGGGGGGCAGGCTATGGCTACACCTTC

J: TRBJ1-5
V: TRBV7-9
D: TRBD1
size: NA
CDR3: CASSPDRGNSNQPQHF
DNA: TGTGCCAGCAGCCCAGACAGGGGTAATAGCAATCAGCCCCAGCATTTT

J: TRBJ1-4
V: TRBV19
D: TRBD1
size: NA
CDR3: CASSVWDRNEKLFF
DNA: TGTGCCAGTAGTGTCTGGGACAGAAATGAAAAACTGTTTTTT

J: TRBJ2-5
V: TRBV6-1
D: TRBD2
size: NA
CDR3: CASSESSVGGGALETQYF
DNA: TGTGCCAGCAGTGAATCTTCAGTGGGCGGGGGGGCGTTGGAGACCCAGTACTTC

J: TRBJ2-5
V: TRBV5-1
D: NA
size: NA
CDR3: CASSFSSYRGEETQYF
DNA: TGCGCCAGCAGCTTTTCAAGTTATCGCGGGGAAGAGACCCAGTACTTC

J: TRBJ2-7
V: TRBV27
D: TRBD1
size: NA
CDR3: CASSLGDSGEQYF
DNA: TGTGCCAGCAGTTTAGGGGACAGTGGCGAGCAGTACTTC

J: TRBJ1-6
V: TRBV2
D: TRBD1
size: NA
CDR3: CASTLTGENSPLHF
DNA: TGTGCCAGCACCTTGACAGGGGAGAATTCACCCCTCCACTTT

J: TRBJ1-1
V: TRBV14
D: TRBD1
size: NA
CDR3: CASSQTGGVTEAFF
DNA: TGTGCCAGCAGCCAGACAGGGGGAGTCACTGAAGCTTTCTTT

J: TRBJ2-7
V: TRBV6-4
D: NA
size: NA
CDR3: CAMSFEQYF
DNA: TGTGCCATGAGTTTCGAGCAGTACTTC

J: TRBJ2-3
V: TRBV19
D: TRBD2
size: NA
CDR3: CASAPLAGGRDTQYF
DNA: TGTGCCAGCGCCCCACTAGCGGGGGGGCGAGATACGCAGTATTTT

J: TRBJ1-4
V: TRBV29-1
D: NA
size: NA
CDR3: CSVEFRTATNEKLFF
DNA: TGCAGCGTTGAATTTCGGACAGCAACTAATGAAAAACTGTTTTTT

J: TRBJ1-4
V: TRBV5-1
D: TRBD1
size: NA
CDR3: CASSLEGGQGSEKLFF
DNA: TGCGCCAGCAGCCTAGAGGGGGGACAGGGGTCTGAAAAACTGTTTTTT

J: TRBJ1-5
V: TRBV2
D: NA
size: NA
CDR3: CASSVESNQPQHF
DNA: TGTGCCAGCAGTGTAGAAAGCAATCAGCCCCAGCATTTT

J: TRBJ2-7
V: TRBV18
D: NA
size: NA
CDR3: CASSESSYEQYF
DNA: TGTGCCAGCTCGGAGAGCTCCTACGAGCAGTACTTC

J: TRBJ1-4
V: TRBV7-9
D: NA
size: NA
CDR3: CASSLQGRANEKLFF
DNA: TGTGCCAGCAGCCTACAGGGCAGGGCTAATGAAAAACTGTTTTTT

J: TRBJ2-3
V: TRBV5-4
D: NA
size: NA
CDR3: CASSLTSPPTDTQYF
DNA: TGTGCCAGCAGCCTTACTAGTCCCCCCACAGATACGCAGTATTTT

J: TRBJ2-3
V: TRBV2
D: NA
size: NA
CDR3: CASSDRTDTQYF
DNA: TGTGCCAGCAGTGACAGGACAGATACGCAGTATTTT

J: TRBJ1-1
V: TRBV6-5
D: NA
size: NA
CDR3: CASSYTVEDTEAFF
DNA: TGTGCCAGCAGTTACACGGTTGAGGACACTGAAGCTTTCTTT

J: TRBJ1-1
V: TRBV30
D: NA
size: NA
CDR3: CAWSYWAQNTEAFF
DNA: TGTGCCTGGAGTTATTGGGCCCAGAACACTGAAGCTTTCTTT

J: TRBJ2-7
V: TRBV5-1
D: NA
size: NA
CDR3: CASHLTGSDYEQYF
DNA: TGCGCCAGCCATTTGACAGGTTCGGACTACGAGCAGTACTTC

J: TRBJ1-1
V: TRBV5-4
D: NA
size: once
CDR3: CASSLQGMNTEAFF
DNA: TGTGCCAGCAGCTTGCAGGGCATGAACACTGAAGCTTTCTTT

J: TRBJ1-2
V: TRBV2
D: NA
size: NA
CDR3: CASSEKRWVTRPLYGYTF
DNA: TGTGCCAGCAGTGAAAAGAGGTGGGTTACACGACCCCTCTATGGCTACACCTTC

J: TRBJ2-1
V: TRBV2
D: TRBD2
size: NA
CDR3: CASQRTSGGAGGQFF
DNA: TGTGCCAGCCAGCGGACTAGCGGGGGGGCAGGGGGGCAGTTCTTC

J: TRBJ1-1
V: TRBV6-5
D: NA
size: NA
CDR3: CASRPPDNKNTEAFF
DNA: TGTGCCAGCAGACCACCGGACAACAAGAACACTGAAGCTTTCTTT

J: TRBJ1-5
V: TRBV20-1
D: NA
size: once
CDR3: CSASLANQPQHF
DNA: TGCAGTGCTAGTCTGGCAAATCAGCCCCAGCATTTT

J: TRBJ1-1
V: TRBV30
D: NA
size: NA
CDR3: CAWSDGVDTEAFF
DNA: TGTGCCTGGAGTGATGGAGTGGACACTGAAGCTTTCTTT

J: TRBJ2-1
V: TRBV3-1/TRBV3-2
D: NA
size: NA
CDR3: CASSQRGPTYNEQFF
DNA: TGTGCCAGCAGCCAGCGGGGACCTACCTACAATGAGCAGTTCTTC

J: TRBJ2-3
V: TRBV27
D: NA
size: NA
CDR3: CASSSLSTDTQYF
DNA: TGTGCCAGCAGTTCTCTTAGCACAGATACGCAGTATTTT

J: TRBJ1-6
V: TRBV11-2
D: NA
size: NA
CDR3: CASNGGEWGLPLHF
DNA: TGTGCCAGCAACGGGGGGGAGTGGGGTCTCCCCCTCCACTTT

J: TRBJ2-7
V: TRBV11-3
D: NA
size: NA
CDR3: CASSLDAGLNEQYF
DNA: TGTGCCAGCAGCTTAGATGCAGGGCTGAACGAGCAGTACTTC

J: TRBJ2-1
V: TRBV2
D: TRBD1
size: NA
CDR3: CASSERGQGAHNEQFF
DNA: TGTGCCAGCAGTGAACGGGGACAGGGGGCCCACAATGAGCAGTTCTTC

J: TRBJ2-1
V: TRBV7-2
D: TRBD2
size: NA
CDR3: CASSSPRGTSGGAYNEQFF
DNA: TGTGCCAGCAGCTCCCCGCGGGGGACTAGCGGGGGGGCCTACAATGAGCAGTTCTTC

J: TRBJ1-6
V: TRBV19
D: NA
size: NA
CDR3: CATLGGNYSPLHF
DNA: TGTGCCACCCTGGGAGGAAACTATTCACCCCTCCACTTT

J: TRBJ2-2
V: TRBV4-1
D: NA
size: NA
CDR3: CASKWAASNAGELFF
DNA: TGCGCCAGCAAATGGGCAGCCTCGAACGCCGGGGAGCTGTTTTTT

J: TRBJ1-5
V: TRBV19
D: TRBD1
size: NA
CDR3: CASRRDRVFNQPQHF
DNA: TGTGCCAGTAGGCGGGACAGGGTATTCAATCAGCCCCAGCATTTT

J: TRBJ1-2
V: TRBV30
D: TRBD1
size: NA
CDR3: CAWSPFRGGWGYTF
DNA: TGTGCCTGGAGTCCCTTTCGAGGGGGCTGGGGCTACACCTTC

J: TRBJ2-7
V: TRBV6-6
D: NA
size: NA
CDR3: CASSPKLGEQYF
DNA: TGTGCCAGCAGCCCCAAACTAGGCGAGCAGTACTTC

J: TRBJ2-5
V: TRBV18
D: TRBD2
size: NA
CDR3: CASSPETSGGVETQYF
DNA: TGTGCCAGCTCACCCGAGACTAGCGGGGGCGTAGAGACCCAGTACTTC

J: TRBJ2-7
V: TRBV29-1
D: NA
size: NA
CDR3: CSVPLPGDPYEQYF
DNA: TGCAGCGTCCCCCTCCCAGGCGACCCCTACGAGCAGTACTTC

J: TRBJ1-2
V: TRBV3-1/TRBV3-2
D: NA
size: NA
CDR3: CASSYTSGRGHGYTF
DNA: TGTGCCAGCAGCTACACTTCCGGGCGGGGGCACGGCTACACCTTC

J: TRBJ2-3
V: TRBV7-3
D: TRBD2
size: NA
CDR3: CASSSFGAGSTDTQYF
DNA: TGTGCCAGCAGCTCCTTCGGAGCGGGGAGCACAGATACGCAGTATTTT

J: TRBJ2-3
V: TRBV4-2
D: NA
size: NA
CDR3: CASSPPLRASADTQYF
DNA: TGTGCCAGCAGCCCTCCCTTAAGGGCTAGCGCGGATACGCAGTATTTT

J: TRBJ1-1
V: TRBV29-1
D: NA
size: NA
CDR3: CSVEETGIIMNTEAFF
DNA: TGCAGCGTTGAAGAAACAGGGATAATCATGAACACTGAAGCTTTCTTT